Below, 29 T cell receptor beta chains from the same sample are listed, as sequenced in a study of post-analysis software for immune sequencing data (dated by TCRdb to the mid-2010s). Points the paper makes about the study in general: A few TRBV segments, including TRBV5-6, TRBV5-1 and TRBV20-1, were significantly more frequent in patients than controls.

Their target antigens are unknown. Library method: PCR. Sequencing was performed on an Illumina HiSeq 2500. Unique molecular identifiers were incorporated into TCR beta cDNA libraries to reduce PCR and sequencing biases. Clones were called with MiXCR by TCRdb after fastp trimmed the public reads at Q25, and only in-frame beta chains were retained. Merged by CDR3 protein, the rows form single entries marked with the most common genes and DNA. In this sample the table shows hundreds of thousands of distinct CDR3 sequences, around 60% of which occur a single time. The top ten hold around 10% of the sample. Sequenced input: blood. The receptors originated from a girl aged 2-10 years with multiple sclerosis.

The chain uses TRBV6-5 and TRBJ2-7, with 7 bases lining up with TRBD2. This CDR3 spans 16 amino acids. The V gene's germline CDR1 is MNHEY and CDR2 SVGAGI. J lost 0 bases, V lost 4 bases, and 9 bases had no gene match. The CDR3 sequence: CASSLDYSGYSYEQYF. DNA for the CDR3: TGTGCCAGCAGTTTAGATTATAGCGGGTACTCCTACGAGCAGTACTTC.

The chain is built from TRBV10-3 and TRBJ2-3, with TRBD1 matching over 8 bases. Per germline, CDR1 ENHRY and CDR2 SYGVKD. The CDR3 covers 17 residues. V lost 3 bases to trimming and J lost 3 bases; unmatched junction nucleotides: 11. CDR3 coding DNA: TGTGCCATCAGTGAACCAAAAGGACAGGGTAGAACAGATACGCAGTATTTT. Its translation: CAISEPKGQGRTDTQYF.

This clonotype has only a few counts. The CDR3 sequence: CASSYRGRSFSGANVLTF. The CDR3 coding sequence is TGTGCCAGCAGTTATCGGGGACGGTCGTTCTCTGGGGCCAACGTCCTGACTTTC. V gene TRBV6-5 combines with J gene TRBJ2-6; TRBD1 or TRBD2 may be the D gene (5 bases each). CDR1 MNHEY and CDR2 SVGAGI come from the germline V gene. The CDR3 runs 18 residues. Between the trimmed V and J ends, which lost 3 bases and 0 bases, there was a span of 15 bases.

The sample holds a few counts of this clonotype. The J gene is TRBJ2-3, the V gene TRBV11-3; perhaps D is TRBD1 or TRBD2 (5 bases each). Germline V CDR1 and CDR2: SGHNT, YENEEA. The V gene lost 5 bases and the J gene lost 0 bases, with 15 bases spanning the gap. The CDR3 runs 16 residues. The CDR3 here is CASSRGGGTSTDTQYF. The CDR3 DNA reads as TGTGCCAGCAGCCGTGGTGGGGGTACAAGCACAGATACGCAGTATTTT.

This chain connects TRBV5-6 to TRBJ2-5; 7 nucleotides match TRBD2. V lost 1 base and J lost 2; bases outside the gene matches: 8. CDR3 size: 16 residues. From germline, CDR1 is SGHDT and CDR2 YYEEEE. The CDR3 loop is CASSLYRISGQETQYF. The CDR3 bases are TGTGCCAGCAGCTTGTACCGGATTAGCGGGCAAGAGACCCAGTACTTC.

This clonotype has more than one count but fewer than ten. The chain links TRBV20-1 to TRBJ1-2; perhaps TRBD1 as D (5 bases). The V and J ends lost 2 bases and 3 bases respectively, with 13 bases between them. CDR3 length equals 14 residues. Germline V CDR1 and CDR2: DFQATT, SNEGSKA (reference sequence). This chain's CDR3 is CSARPQGRDYGYTF. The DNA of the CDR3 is TGCAGTGCTAGACCTCAGGGTAGGGACTATGGCTACACCTTC.

The CDR3 sequence: CASSYSDSGYTF. DNA of the CDR3: TGTGCCAGCAGTTACTCGGACAGCGGCTACACCTTC. The rearrangement links TRBV6-6 to TRBJ1-2; possible D gene TRBD1, 6 bases. The CDR3 length is 12 residues. V was cut by 0 bases and J by 8 bases, with 7 bases left in between. Per the germline V gene, CDR1 is MNHNY and CDR2 is SVGAGI (reference sequence).

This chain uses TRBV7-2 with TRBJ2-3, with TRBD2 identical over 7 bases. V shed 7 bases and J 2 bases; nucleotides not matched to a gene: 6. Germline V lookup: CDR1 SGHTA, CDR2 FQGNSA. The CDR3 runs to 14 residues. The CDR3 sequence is CASKASGNTDTQYF. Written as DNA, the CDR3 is TGTGCCAGCAAGGCTAGCGGTAACACAGATACGCAGTATTTT.

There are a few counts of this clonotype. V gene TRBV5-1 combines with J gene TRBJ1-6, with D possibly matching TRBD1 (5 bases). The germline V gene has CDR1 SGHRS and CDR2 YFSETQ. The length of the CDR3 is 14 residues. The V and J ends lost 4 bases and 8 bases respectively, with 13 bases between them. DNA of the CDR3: TGCGCCAGCAGCGCCGGACACCCAGATTCACCCCTCCACTTT. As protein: CASSAGHPDSPLHF. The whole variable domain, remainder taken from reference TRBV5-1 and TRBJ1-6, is KAGVTQTPRYLIKTRGQQVTLSCSPISGHRSVSWYQQTPGQGLQFLFEYFSETQRNKGNFPGRFSGRQFSNSRSEMNVSTLELGDSALYLCASSAGHPDSPLHFGNGTRLTVT.

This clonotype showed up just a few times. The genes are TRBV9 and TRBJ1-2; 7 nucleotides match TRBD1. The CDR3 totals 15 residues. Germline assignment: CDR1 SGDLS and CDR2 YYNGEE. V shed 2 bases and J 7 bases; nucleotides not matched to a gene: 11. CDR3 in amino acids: CASSVQSQGISGYTF. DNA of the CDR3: TGTGCCAGCAGCGTTCAATCACAGGGGATAAGTGGCTACACCTTC.

The CDR3 here is CSARVNSGGPLAKNIQYF. Written as DNA, the CDR3 is TGCAGTGCTAGAGTCAATAGCGGGGGCCCACTAGCCAAAAACATTCAGTACTTC. This chain links TRBV20-1 with TRBJ2-4; 9 bases align to TRBD2. With 1 base clipped from V and 0 bases from J, the junction kept 10 bases outside the gene matches. Looked up from germline, CDR1 is DFQATT and CDR2 is SNEGSKA (reference sequence). The CDR3 contains 18 residues.

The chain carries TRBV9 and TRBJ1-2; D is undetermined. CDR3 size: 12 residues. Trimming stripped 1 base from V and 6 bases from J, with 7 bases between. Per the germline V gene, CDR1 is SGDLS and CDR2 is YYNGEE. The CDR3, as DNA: TGTGCCAGCAGCGTATCCCGCAATGGCTACACCTTC. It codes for CASSVSRNGYTF.

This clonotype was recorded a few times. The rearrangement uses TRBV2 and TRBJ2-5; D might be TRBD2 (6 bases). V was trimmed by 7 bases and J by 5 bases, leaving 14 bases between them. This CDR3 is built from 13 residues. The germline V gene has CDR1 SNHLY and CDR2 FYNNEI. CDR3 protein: CASTSLEGETQYF. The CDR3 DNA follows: TGTGCCAGCACTAGCTTGGAGGGGGAGACCCAGTACTTC. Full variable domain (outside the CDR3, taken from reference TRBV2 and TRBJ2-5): EPEVTQTPSHQVTQMGQEVILRCVPISNHLYFYWYRQILGQKVEFLVSFYNNEISEKSEIFDDQFSVERPDGSNFTLKIRSTKLEDSAMYFCASTSLEGETQYFGPGTRLLVL.

CDR3 sequence (DNA): TGTGCCAGCAGCTTAATCGGGGGGGCCGGGGAGACCCAGTACTTC. It specifies CASSLIGGAGETQYF. This chain joins TRBV7-2 and TRBJ2-5; 8 bases line up with TRBD2. The CDR3 is made up of 15 amino acids. The J segment lost 5 bases and the V segment lost 2 bases, leaving 7 bases of the junction unmatched. The germline V gene has CDR1 SGHTA and CDR2 FQGNSA.

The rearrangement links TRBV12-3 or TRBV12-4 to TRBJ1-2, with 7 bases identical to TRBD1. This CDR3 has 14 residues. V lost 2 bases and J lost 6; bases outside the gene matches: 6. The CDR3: CASSLPGQRNGYTF. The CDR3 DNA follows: TGTGCCAGCAGTTTACCGGGACAGCGAAATGGCTACACCTTC.

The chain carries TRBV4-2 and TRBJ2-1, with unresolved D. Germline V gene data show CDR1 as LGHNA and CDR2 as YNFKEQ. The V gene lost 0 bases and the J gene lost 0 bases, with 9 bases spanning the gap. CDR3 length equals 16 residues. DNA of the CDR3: TGTGCCAGCAGCCAAGACAGAGCCAGCTCCTACAATGAGCAGTTCTTC. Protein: CASSQDRASSYNEQFF.

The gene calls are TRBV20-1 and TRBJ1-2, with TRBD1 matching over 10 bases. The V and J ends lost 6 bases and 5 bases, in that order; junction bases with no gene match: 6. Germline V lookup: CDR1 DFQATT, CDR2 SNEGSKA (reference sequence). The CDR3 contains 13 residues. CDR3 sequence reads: CSAWDRGGYGYTF. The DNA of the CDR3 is TGCAGTGCATGGGACAGGGGAGGATATGGCTACACCTTC.

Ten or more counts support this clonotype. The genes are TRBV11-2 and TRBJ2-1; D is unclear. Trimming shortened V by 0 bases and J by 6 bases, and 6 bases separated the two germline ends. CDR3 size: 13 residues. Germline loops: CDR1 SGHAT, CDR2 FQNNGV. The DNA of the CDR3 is TGTGCCAGCAGCTTAGATCGGGCCAATGAGCAGTTCTTC. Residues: CASSLDRANEQFF.

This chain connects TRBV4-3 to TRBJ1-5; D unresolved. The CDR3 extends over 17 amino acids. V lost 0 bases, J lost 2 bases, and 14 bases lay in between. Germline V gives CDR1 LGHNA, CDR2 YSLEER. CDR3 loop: CASSQDLWGMGNQPQHF. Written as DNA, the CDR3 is TGCGCCAGCAGCCAAGATTTATGGGGAATGGGCAATCAGCCCCAGCATTTT.

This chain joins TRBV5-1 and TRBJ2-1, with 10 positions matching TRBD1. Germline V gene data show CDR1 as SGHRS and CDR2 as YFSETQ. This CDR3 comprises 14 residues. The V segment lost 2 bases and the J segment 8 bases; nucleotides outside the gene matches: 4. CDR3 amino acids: CASSFGTGVDEQFF. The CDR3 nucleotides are TGCGCCAGCAGCTTCGGGACAGGGGTGGATGAGCAGTTCTTC. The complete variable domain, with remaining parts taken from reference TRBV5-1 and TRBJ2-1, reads KAGVTQTPRYLIKTRGQQVTLSCSPISGHRSVSWYQQTPGQGLQFLFEYFSETQRNKGNFPGRFSGRQFSNSRSEMNVSTLELGDSALYLCASSFGTGVDEQFFGPGTRLTVL.

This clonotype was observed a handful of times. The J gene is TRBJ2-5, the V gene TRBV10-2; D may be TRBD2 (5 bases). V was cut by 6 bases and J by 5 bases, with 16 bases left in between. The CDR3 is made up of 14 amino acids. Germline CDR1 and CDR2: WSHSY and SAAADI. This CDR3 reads CASSAARGSETQYF. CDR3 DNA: TGCGCCAGCAGCGCCGCTCGAGGGAGTGAGACCCAGTACTTC.

In nucleotides, the CDR3 is TGTGCCAGCAGATTCGGACTAGGACCCGGGGAGCAGTACTTC. Translation gives CASRFGLGPGEQYF. This sequence joins TRBV6-1 and TRBJ2-7; 7 positions match TRBD2. The J segment lost 7 bases and the V segment lost 6 bases, leaving 12 bases of the junction unmatched. The CDR3 length is 14 residues. Germline V gene lookup returns CDR1 MNHNS and CDR2 SASEGT.

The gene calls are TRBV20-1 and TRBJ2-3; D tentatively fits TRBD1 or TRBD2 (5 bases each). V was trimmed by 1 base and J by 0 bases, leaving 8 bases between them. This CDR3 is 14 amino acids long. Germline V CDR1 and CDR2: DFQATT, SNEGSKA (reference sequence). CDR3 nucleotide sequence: TGCAGTGCTAGAGGGGGACCAAGCACAGATACGCAGTATTTT. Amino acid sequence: CSARGGPSTDTQYF.

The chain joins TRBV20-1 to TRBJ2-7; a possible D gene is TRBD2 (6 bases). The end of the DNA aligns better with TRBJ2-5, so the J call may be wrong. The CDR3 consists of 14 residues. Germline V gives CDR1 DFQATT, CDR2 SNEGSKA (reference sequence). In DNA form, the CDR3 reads TGCAGTGCTAAAAAGGCGGGGTCTTCAGAGACCCAGTACTTC. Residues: CSAKKAGSSETQYF.

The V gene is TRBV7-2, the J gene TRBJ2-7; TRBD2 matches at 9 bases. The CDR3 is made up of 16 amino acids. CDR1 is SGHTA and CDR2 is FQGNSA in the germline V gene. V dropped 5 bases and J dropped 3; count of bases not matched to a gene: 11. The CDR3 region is CASSLGGSGRGYEQYF. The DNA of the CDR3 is TGTGCCAGCAGCCTAGGAGGTAGCGGGAGAGGCTACGAGCAGTACTTC.

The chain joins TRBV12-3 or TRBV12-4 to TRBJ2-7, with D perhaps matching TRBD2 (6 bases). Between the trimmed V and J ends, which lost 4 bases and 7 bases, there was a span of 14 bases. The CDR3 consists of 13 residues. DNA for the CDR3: TGTGCCAGCAGTTCGACTAGTACCGTGGAGCAGTACTTC. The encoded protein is CASSSTSTVEQYF.

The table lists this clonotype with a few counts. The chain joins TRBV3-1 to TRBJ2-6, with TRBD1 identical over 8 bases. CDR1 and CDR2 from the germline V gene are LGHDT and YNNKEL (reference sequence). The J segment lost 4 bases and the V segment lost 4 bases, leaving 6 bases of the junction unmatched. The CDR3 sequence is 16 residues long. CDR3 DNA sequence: TGTGCCAGCAGCCTGGGACAGGAGTCCGGGGCCAACGTCCTGACTTTC. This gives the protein CASSLGQESGANVLTF.

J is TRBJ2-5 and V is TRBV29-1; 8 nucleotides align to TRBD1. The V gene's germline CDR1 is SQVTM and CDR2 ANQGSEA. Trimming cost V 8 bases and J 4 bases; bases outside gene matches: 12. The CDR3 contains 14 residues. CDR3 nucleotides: TGCAGCTTCATCACAGGGGGAAGGGGAGAGACCCAGTACTTC. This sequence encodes CSFITGGRGETQYF.

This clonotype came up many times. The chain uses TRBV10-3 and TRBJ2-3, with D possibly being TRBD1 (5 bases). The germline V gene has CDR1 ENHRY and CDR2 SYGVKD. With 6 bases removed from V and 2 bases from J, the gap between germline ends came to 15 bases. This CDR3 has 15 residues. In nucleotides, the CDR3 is TGTGCCATCAGAGAGACAGCTCCGCTCACAGATACGCAGTATTTT. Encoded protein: CAIRETAPLTDTQYF.